One sample yielded the 18 T cell receptor beta chains listed below, sequenced in a study of CD8 T cells in ankylosing spondylitis. These receptors' targets are unknown. Study-wide points: In ankylosing spondylitis blood, a motif of 7 to 9 highly homologous TCR beta variants appeared characteristic.

TCRdb analysed the 5' RACE reads with MiXCR anew, one entry per CDR3 protein. There are fewer than 500,000 distinct CDR3 sequences in the sample; about 25% occur only once, and over 0.8% lies in the top ten. Sample: blood, either unsorted or a sorted T cell fraction (not recorded which). The receptor set was obtained from a male donor with ankylosing spondylitis.

This clonotype was observed a single time. The chain links TRBV3-1 to TRBJ1-2, with D possibly being TRBD1 (5 bases). The CDR3 covers 15 residues. The V end was cut by 0 bases, the J end by 4 bases, with 12 bases between. Per the germline V gene, CDR1 is LGHDT and CDR2 is YNNKEL (reference sequence). This chain's CDR3 is CASSQETGAGYGYTF. The DNA of the CDR3 is TGTGCCAGCAGCCAAGAAACCGGGGCCGGCTATGGCTACACCTTC.

This clonotype has just a few counts. The V gene is TRBV12-3 or TRBV12-4, the J gene TRBJ2-7; D not resolved. There are 15 residues in the CDR3. V was clipped by 7 bases and J by 2 bases, with 18 bases between them. The chain's CDR3 is CASTFAGKRPYEQYF. CDR3 nucleotide sequence: TGTGCCAGCACCTTCGCAGGAAAACGACCCTACGAGCAGTACTTC.

The chain has TRBV12-3 or TRBV12-4 and TRBJ1-1; TRBD1 is a possible D gene (6 bases). The CDR3 totals 13 residues. Between the trimmed V and J ends, which lost 5 bases and 2 bases, there was a span of 9 bases. In DNA, the CDR3 is TGTGCCAGCAGTACAGGGTTCAACACTGAAGCTTTCTTT. Its translation is CASSTGFNTEAFF.

V gene TRBV20-1 combines with J gene TRBJ2-3, with 12 nucleotides matching TRBD2. This CDR3 spans 18 amino acids. Germline V gene lookup returns CDR1 DFQATT and CDR2 SNEGSKA (reference sequence). V lost 0 bases, J lost 3 bases, and 10 bases stayed unmatched. The CDR3 nucleotides are TGCAGTGCTAGAGATTCGGCCGGACTAGCGGGACCTACAGATACGCAGTATTTT. This codes for CSARDSAGLAGPTDTQYF.

This clonotype turned up a few times. This chain uses TRBV7-9 with TRBJ1-5; perhaps TRBD1 as D (5 bases). V dropped 3 bases and J dropped 7 bases, with 13 bases sitting between them. The CDR3 consists of 14 residues. CDR1 is SEHNR, CDR2 FQNEAQ, per germline (reference sequence). The CDR3, as DNA: TGTGCCAGCAGCTTGGGGCAGGGTGAACAGCCCCAGCATTTT. Protein sequence: CASSLGQGEQPQHF.

The V and J genes are TRBV5-1 and TRBJ2-3; tentative D call: TRBD1 (6 bases). The CDR3 loop spans 12 amino acids. Trimming left V 4 bases short and J 8 bases short, with 11 bases between. Germline V gene sequence: CDR1 SGHRS, CDR2 YFSETQ. CDR3 nucleotides: TGCGCCAGCAGCGCCGAAGGGGGTACGCAGTATTTT. It codes for CASSAEGGTQYF.

This clonotype has only a few counts. This rearrangement joins TRBV7-2 to TRBJ1-5; D not resolved. The CDR3 runs 17 residues. CDR1 and CDR2 from the germline V gene are SGHTA and FQGNSA. Trimming shortened V by 2 bases and J by 4 bases, and 18 bases separated the two germline ends. The CDR3 loop reads CASSLIIGPRGNQPQHF. CDR3 DNA sequence: TGTGCCAGCAGCTTAATTATCGGACCGCGAGGGAATCAGCCCCAGCATTTT.

The chain combines TRBV14 with TRBJ2-1, with D maybe TRBD2 (6 bases). Trimming took off 4 bases at V and 7 bases at J, with 20 bases between the two ends. CDR1 and CDR2 from the germline V gene are SGHDN and FVKESK. The CDR3 spans 16 residues. The CDR3 region is CASSRTLAQAQNEQFF. The DNA for the CDR3 is TGTGCCAGCAGCCGCACTCTAGCGCAAGCCCAAAATGAGCAGTTCTTC.

This chain links TRBV24-1 with TRBJ2-1; perhaps TRBD1 as D (6 bases). V shed 5 bases and J shed 7 bases, with 17 bases lying between them. The germline V gene has CDR1 KGHDR and CDR2 SFDVKD. The CDR3 length is 15 residues. The CDR3 DNA follows: TGTGCCACCAGTGGGGTCAGGGGTCCACTAAATGAGCAGTTCTTC. It is translated as CATSGVRGPLNEQFF.

V and J are TRBV12-3 or TRBV12-4 and TRBJ1-5; weak D call: TRBD1 (5 bases). Trimming shortened V by 1 base and J by 3 bases, and 13 bases separated the two germline ends. The CDR3 runs to 16 residues. This chain's CDR3 is CASSLVSGSANQPQHF. The CDR3 nucleotides are TGTGCCAGCAGTTTAGTCTCAGGGTCCGCCAATCAGCCCCAGCATTTT.

This rearrangement joins TRBV2 to TRBJ2-4, with no clear D. From germline, CDR1 is SNHLY and CDR2 FYNNEI. V shed 6 bases and J shed 0 bases, with 12 bases lying between them. The CDR3 is made up of 15 amino acids. The CDR3 reads CASSYGFLAKNIQYF. The CDR3, as DNA: TGTGCCAGCAGCTACGGTTTTTTAGCCAAAAACATTCAGTACTTC.

V and J are TRBV20-1 and TRBJ2-5, with 9 bases lining up with TRBD2. The CDR3 is made up of 16 amino acids. With V trimmed by 6 bases and J by 1 base, 12 bases remained unmatched. The V gene's germline CDR1 is DFQATT and CDR2 SNEGSKA (reference sequence). The CDR3 sequence is CSALAGRKRFQETQYF. In DNA, the CDR3 is TGCAGTGCCCTAGCGGGACGAAAACGTTTCCAAGAGACCCAGTACTTC.

The chain employs TRBV2 and TRBJ2-2; D not resolved. Germline loops: CDR1 SNHLY, CDR2 FYNNEI. V lost 4 bases and J 1 base, leaving 7 bases between the germline ends. The CDR3 sequence is 14 residues long. The CDR3 nucleotides read TGTGCCAGCAGTGTTGCGGAGAACACCGGGGAGCTGTTTTTT. Translated, it gives CASSVAENTGELFF.

The rearrangement uses TRBV6-1 and TRBJ1-3; D is unclear. CDR3 length: 16 amino acids. CDR1 is MNHNS and CDR2 is SASEGT in the germline V gene. Trimming left V 6 bases short and J 2 bases short, with 17 bases between. The CDR3: CASRPGPLRTGNTIYF. The CDR3 DNA follows: TGTGCCAGCAGACCAGGACCGCTGAGGACTGGAAACACCATATATTTT.

This chain connects TRBV7-9 to TRBJ2-1; TRBD1 aligns across 7 bases. The junction had 13 bases not matched to a gene; V was cut back by 5 bases and J by 9 bases. Germline V gene lookup returns CDR1 SEHNR and CDR2 FQNEAQ (reference sequence). CDR3 size: 15 residues. The CDR3 is CASSPRDRARGEQFF. CDR3 coding DNA: TGTGCCAGCAGCCCCAGAGACAGGGCACGGGGTGAGCAGTTCTTC.

The V call is TRBV28, the J call TRBJ2-7; TRBD1 aligns across 7 bases. The CDR3 extends over 16 amino acids. V shed 5 bases, J shed 1 base, and the junction held 11 bases outside the gene matches. Germline CDR1 is MDHEN and CDR2 is SYDVKM. The CDR3 region has the DNA TGTGCCAGCAGTCCCCCCGGGACAGTAGGATCCTACGAGCAGTACGTC. This encodes CASSPPGTVGSYEQYV.

This clonotype was picked up a small number of times. The chain carries TRBV20-1 and TRBJ1-5; D is ambiguous. Per germline, CDR1 DFQATT and CDR2 SNEGSKA (reference sequence). The CDR3 totals 13 residues. CDR3 residues: CSKTGDSNQPQHF. CDR3 sequence (DNA): TGCAGCAAGACCGGGGATAGCAATCAGCCCCAGCATTTT.

The chain carries TRBV5-1 and TRBJ1-3, with TRBD1 matching 8 bases. V was pared by 4 bases and J by 4 bases, with 10 bases of the junction left unmatched. CDR1 is SGHRS and CDR2 is YFSETQ in the germline V gene. CDR3 length: 16 residues. The CDR3 loop is CASSRRQGMSGNTIYF. CDR3 sequence (DNA): TGCGCCAGCAGCCGCCGACAGGGGATGTCCGGAAACACCATATATTTT. The variable domain in full, with the rest retrieved from reference TRBV5-1 and TRBJ1-3, is KAGVTQTPRYLIKTRGQQVTLSCSPISGHRSVSWYQQTPGQGLQFLFEYFSETQRNKGNFPGRFSGRQFSNSRSEMNVSTLELGDSALYLCASSRRQGMSGNTIYFGEGSWLTVV.